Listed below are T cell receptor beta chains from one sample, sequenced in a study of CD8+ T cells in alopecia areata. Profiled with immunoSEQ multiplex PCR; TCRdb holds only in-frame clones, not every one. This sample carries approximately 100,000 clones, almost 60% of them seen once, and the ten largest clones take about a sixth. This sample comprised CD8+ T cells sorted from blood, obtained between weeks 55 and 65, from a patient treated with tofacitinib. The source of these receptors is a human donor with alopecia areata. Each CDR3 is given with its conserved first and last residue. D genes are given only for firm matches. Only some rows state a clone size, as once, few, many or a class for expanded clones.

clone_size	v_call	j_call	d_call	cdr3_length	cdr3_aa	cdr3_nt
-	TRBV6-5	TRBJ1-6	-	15	CASSYTQSPYSPLHF	TGTGCCAGCAGTTACACACAAAGCCCCTATTCACCCCTCCACTTT
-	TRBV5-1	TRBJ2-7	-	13	CASSQLGSDGQYF	TGCGCCAGCAGCCAACTAGGCTCGGACGGGCAGTACTTC
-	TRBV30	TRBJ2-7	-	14	CAWSARQYIREQYF	TGTGCCTGGAGCGCTAGACAGTATATCCGCGAGCAGTACTTC
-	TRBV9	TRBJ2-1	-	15	CASSAQVSSYNEQFF	TGTGCCAGCAGCGCCCAGGTGAGCTCCTACAATGAGCAGTTCTTC
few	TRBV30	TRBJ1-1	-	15	CAWSPGGEMNTEAFF	TGTGCCTGGAGTCCCGGGGGAGAAATGAACACTGAAGCTTTCTTT
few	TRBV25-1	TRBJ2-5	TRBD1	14	CASRPGGEEETQYF	TGTGCCAGCAGACCAGGGGGCGAGGAAGAGACCCAGTACTTC
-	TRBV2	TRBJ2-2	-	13	CASSVYRGGELFF	TGTGCCAGCAGTGTTTACCGCGGAGGGGAGCTGTTTTTT
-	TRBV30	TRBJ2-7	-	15	CAWSDWTESPYEQYF	TGTGCCTGGAGCGACTGGACAGAATCCCCCTACGAGCAGTACTTC
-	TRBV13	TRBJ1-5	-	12	CASSLPNQPQHF	TGTGCCAGCAGCTTACCGAATCAGCCCCAGCATTTT
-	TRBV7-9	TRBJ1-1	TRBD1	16	CASSPLGQGANTEAFF	TGTGCCAGCAGCCCATTGGGACAGGGGGCCAACACTGAAGCTTTCTTT
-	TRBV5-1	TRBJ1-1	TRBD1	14	CASSKTQPGQEIFF	TGCGCCAGCAGCAAAACCCAACCGGGACAGGAGATTTTCTTT
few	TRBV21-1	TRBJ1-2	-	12	CASSKGHGGYTF	TGTGCCAGCAGCAAGGGGCACGGAGGCTACACCTTC
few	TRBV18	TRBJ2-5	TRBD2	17	CASSPLVWRGTEETQYF	TGTGCCAGCTCACCCCTGGTTTGGCGGGGGACGGAAGAGACCCAGTACTTC
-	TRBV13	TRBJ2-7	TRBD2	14	CASSLGAGGPEQYF	TGTGCCAGCAGCTTAGGAGCGGGGGGGCCGGAGCAGTACTTC
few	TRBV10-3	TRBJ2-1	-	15	CAIKQPGLGDNEQFF	TGTGCCATCAAGCAACCGGGACTCGGTGACAATGAGCAGTTCTTC
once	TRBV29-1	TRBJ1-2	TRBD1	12	CSVEDRGRGYTF	TGCAGCGTCGAGGACAGGGGACGAGGCTACACCTTC